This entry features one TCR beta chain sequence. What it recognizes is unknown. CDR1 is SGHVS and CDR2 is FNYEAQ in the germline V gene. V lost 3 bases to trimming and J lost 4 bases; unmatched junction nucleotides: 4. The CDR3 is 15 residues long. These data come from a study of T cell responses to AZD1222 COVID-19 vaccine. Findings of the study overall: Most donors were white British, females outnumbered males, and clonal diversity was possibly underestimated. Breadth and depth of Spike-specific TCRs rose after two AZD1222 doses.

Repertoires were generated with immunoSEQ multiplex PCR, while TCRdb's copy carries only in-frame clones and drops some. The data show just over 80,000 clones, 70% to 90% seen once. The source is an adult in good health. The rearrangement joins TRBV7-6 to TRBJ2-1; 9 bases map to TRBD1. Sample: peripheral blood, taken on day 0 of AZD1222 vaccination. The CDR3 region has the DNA TGTGCCAGCAGCTTCCGGGACAGGGCATACAATGAGCAGTTCTTC. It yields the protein CASSFRDRAYNEQFF.